Listed below are T cell receptor beta chains from one sample, sequenced in a study of T cells in Graves' hyperthyroidism and ophthalmopathy. One entry per CDR3 protein results from TCRdb running MiXCR on the multiplex PCR reads. Seen here are about 200,000 distinct CDR3 sequences, about 18% observed once, and the top ten hold 35% to 50%. The sequencing sample was made of blood. Receptors originate from a man aged 40-49 years with Graves' hyperthyroidism. Both conserved end residues are part of each CDR3. A D gene is named only where the DNA matches it firmly. Expanded clones get a size class; other rows say once, few or many, or leave the size out.

size	D	J	V	DNA	CDR3
many	.	TRBJ2-2	TRBV12-3/TRBV12-4	TGTGCCAGCAGTGTGGGGGGCGGGGAGCTGTTTTTT	CASSVGGGELFF
many	.	TRBJ2-7	TRBV5-1	TGCGCCAGCAGCCCGTCTAGTGCCTACGAGCAGTACTTC	CASSPSSAYEQYF
many	.	TRBJ2-2	TRBV20-1	TGCAGTGCTAGACCCACAGGGTTCTACGGGGAGCTGTTTTTT	CSARPTGFYGELFF
many	.	TRBJ2-5	TRBV28	TGTGCCAGCAGTTTATTAGGGTTCGGGGGACAGCAAGAGACCCAGTACTTC	CASSLLGFGGQQETQYF
.	TRBD1	TRBJ2-5	TRBV7-3	TGTGCCAGCAGCTTGGACAGGGGGGTGGAGACCCAGTACTTC	CASSLDRGVETQYF
many	.	TRBJ1-1	TRBV10-2	TGCGCCAGCAGTGGAGGGATGGGCACTGAAGCTTTCTTT	CASSGGMGTEAFF
few	TRBD1	TRBJ2-7	TRBV20-1	TGCAGTGCTAGCCGGGACAGGGTCTCCTACGAGCAGTACTTC	CSASRDRVSYEQYF
.	.	TRBJ2-5	TRBV18	TGTGCCAGCTCAGGAGGCCCTGGCGAAGAGACCCAGTACTTC	CASSGGPGEETQYF
many	.	TRBJ2-7	TRBV28	TGTGCCAGCAGTTTGCCCGAAAGGTCCTACGAGCAGTACTTC	CASSLPERSYEQYF
.	.	TRBJ2-1	TRBV6-1	TGTGCCAGCAGTCGCCTTACTAGTGGCCGCTACGGTGAGCAGTTCTTC	CASSRLTSGRYGEQFF
.	TRBD1	TRBJ1-2	TRBV5-1	TGCGCCAGCAGCCTAGACAGGGGAAATGGCTACACCTTC	CASSLDRGNGYTF
.	TRBD2	TRBJ2-1	TRBV5-1	TGCGCCAGCAGCCGTACTAGCGGGGGGTCCCTAAGGCCGTACAATGAGCAGTTCTTC	CASSRTSGGSLRPYNEQFF
few	TRBD2	TRBJ2-1	TRBV9	TGTGCCAGCAGCGCACTAGCGGGGGGGACCTACAATGAGCAGTTCTTC	CASSALAGGTYNEQFF
many	TRBD1	TRBJ1-6	TRBV6-1	TGTGCCAGCAGTTACCAGGGGGCCTCCTATAATTCACCCCTCCACTTT	CASSYQGASYNSPLHF
.	.	TRBJ2-7	TRBV20-1	TGCGGTGCTCATCTTCCTAGGGGGAGCTCCTACGAGCAGTACTTC	CGAHLPRGSSYEQYF
.	TRBD1	TRBJ2-2	TRBV15	TGTGCCACCAGCAGAGAGGGGGGGACAGGGCTTCTTGGGGAGCTGTTTTTT	CATSREGGTGLLGELFF
many	.	TRBJ2-1	TRBV9	TGTGCCAGCAGCGTAGCAGGCTATAGCTACAATGAGCAGTTCTTC	CASSVAGYSYNEQFF
many	.	TRBJ2-7	TRBV3-1	TGTGCCAGCAGCCTGTCCTCTTTAGGCAGGGTATACGAGCAGTACTTC	CASSLSSLGRVYEQYF
.	TRBD1	TRBJ2-2	TRBV29-1	TGCAGCGCCTTGGGGACACAGGGGGCGGACGGGGAGCTGTTTTTT	CSALGTQGADGELFF
.	TRBD2	TRBJ2-3	TRBV7-3	TGTGCCAGCAGCCGACTAGCGGGGTCTAGCACAGATACGCAGTATTTT	CASSRLAGSSTDTQYF
many	.	TRBJ2-3	TRBV20-1	TGCAGTGCTAGAGATCTGGGACGAGGTAGCACAGATACGCAGTATTTT	CSARDLGRGSTDTQYF
few	.	TRBJ2-7	TRBV4-3	TGCGCCAGCAGCCAAGACGGGGGAGGGGGCGCCTCCTACGAGCAGTACTTC	CASSQDGGGGASYEQYF
many	TRBD2	TRBJ2-5	TRBV7-9	TGTGCCAGCAGCTTATATACCGGAGAGCGGGGGGGCAGTGAGACCCAGTACTTC	CASSLYTGERGGSETQYF
many	.	TRBJ2-3	TRBV10-3	TGTGCCATCAGTGCTGAGACGGGGAGCACAGATACGCAGTATTTT	CAISAETGSTDTQYF
many	TRBD1	TRBJ2-1	TRBV12-3/TRBV12-4	TGTGCCAGCAGTGTCGACAGGGGGCCCTATGAGCAGTTCTTC	CASSVDRGPYEQFF
many	TRBD2	TRBJ2-1	TRBV20-1	TGCAGTGCTAGAGATTTTAGCGGGGGCATTGATGAGCAGTTCTTC	CSARDFSGGIDEQFF